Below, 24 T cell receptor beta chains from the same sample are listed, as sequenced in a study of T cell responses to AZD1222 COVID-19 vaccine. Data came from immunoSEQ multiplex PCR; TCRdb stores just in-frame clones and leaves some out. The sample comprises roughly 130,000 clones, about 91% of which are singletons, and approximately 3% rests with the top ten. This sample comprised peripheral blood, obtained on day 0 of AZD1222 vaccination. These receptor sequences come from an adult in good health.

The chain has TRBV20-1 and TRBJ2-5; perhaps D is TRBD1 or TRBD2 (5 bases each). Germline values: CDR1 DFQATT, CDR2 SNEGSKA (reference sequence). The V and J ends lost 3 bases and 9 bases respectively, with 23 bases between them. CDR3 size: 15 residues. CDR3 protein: CSASSATTTVGAQYF. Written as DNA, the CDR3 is TGCAGTGCTAGTAGTGCGACTACGACCGTGGGGGCCCAGTACTTC.

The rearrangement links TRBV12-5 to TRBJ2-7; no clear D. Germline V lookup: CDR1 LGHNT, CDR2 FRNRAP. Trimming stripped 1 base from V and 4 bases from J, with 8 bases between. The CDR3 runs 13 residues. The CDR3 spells CASGLGEFYEQYF. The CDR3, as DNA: TGTGCTAGTGGTTTGGGTGAATTTTACGAGCAGTACTTC.

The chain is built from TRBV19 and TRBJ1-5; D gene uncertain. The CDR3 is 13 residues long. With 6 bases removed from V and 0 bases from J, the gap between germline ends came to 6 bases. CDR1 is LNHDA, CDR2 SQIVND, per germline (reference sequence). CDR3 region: CASSMNSNQPQHF. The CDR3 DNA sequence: TGTGCCAGTAGCATGAATAGCAATCAGCCCCAGCATTTT.

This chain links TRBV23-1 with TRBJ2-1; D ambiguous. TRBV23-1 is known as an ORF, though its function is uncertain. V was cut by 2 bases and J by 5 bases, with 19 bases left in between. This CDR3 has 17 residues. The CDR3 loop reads CASSQHTTEAVHNEQFF. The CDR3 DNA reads TGCGCCAGCAGTCAACATACTACGGAAGCTGTACACAATGAGCAGTTCTTC.

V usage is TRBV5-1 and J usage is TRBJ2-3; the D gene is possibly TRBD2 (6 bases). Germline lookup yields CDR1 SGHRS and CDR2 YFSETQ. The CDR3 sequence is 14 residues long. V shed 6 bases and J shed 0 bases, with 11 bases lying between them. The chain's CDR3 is CASTSSGSTDTQYF. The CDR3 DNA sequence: TGCGCCAGCACAAGTAGCGGCAGCACAGATACGCAGTATTTT.

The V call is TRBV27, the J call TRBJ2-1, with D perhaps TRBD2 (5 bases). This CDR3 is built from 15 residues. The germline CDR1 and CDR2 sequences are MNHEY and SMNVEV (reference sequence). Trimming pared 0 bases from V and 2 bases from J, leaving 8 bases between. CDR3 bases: TGTGCCAGCAGTTTATCCCTAGCCACCTACAATGAGCAGTTCTTC. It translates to CASSLSLATYNEQFF.

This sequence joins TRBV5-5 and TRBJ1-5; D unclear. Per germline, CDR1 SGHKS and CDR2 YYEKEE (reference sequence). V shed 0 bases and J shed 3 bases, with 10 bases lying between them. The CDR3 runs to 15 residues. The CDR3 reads CASSLDPNTNQPQHF. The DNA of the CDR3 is TGTGCCAGCAGCTTGGACCCCAATACCAATCAGCCCCAGCATTTT.

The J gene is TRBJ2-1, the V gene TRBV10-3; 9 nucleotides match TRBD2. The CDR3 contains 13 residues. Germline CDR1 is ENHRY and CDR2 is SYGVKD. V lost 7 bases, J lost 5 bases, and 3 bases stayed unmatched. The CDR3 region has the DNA TGTGCCATCAATAGCGGGAGTAACAATGAGCAGTTCTTC. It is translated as CAINSGSNNEQFF.

This CDR3 is CASSYWPGFRPDTEAFF. For the CDR3, the DNA is TGTGCCAGCAGCTATTGGCCGGGATTCCGCCCCGACACTGAAGCTTTCTTT. The V call is TRBV5-6, the J call TRBJ1-1; no reliable D call. The CDR3 loop spans 17 amino acids. V lost 3 bases and J lost 3, with 21 bases in between. In germline, CDR1 is SGHDT, CDR2 YYEEEE. The whole variable domain, remainder taken from reference TRBV5-6 and TRBJ1-1, is DAGVTQSPTHLIKTRGQQVTLRCSPKSGHDTVSWYQQALGQGPQFIFQYYEEEERQRGNFPDRFSGHQFPNYSSELNVNALLLGDSALYLCASSYWPGFRPDTEAFFGQGTRLTVV.

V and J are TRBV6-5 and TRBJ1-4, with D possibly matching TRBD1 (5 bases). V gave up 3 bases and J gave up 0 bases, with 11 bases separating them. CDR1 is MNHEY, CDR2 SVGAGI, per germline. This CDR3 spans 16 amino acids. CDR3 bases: TGTGCCAGCAGTTATGGGGGGGAAACAACTAATGAAAAACTGTTTTTT. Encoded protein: CASSYGGETTNEKLFF.

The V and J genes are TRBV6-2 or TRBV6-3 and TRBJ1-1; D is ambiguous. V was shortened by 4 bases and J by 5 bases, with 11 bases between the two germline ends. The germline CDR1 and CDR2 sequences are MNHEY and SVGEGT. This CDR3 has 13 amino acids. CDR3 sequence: CASSFLQLTEAFF. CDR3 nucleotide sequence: TGTGCCAGCAGTTTCCTCCAGTTGACTGAAGCTTTCTTT.

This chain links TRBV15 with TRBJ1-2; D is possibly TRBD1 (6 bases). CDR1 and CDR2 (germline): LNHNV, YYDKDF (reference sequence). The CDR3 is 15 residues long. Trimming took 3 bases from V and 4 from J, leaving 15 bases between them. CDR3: CATSRFGGTGYGYTF. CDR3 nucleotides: TGTGCCACCAGCAGGTTCGGGGGCACGGGCTATGGCTACACCTTC.

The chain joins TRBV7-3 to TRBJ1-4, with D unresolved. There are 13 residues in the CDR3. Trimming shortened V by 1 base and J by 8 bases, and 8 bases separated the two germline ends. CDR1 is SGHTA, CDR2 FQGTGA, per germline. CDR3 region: CASSLIHGEKLFF. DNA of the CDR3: TGTGCCAGCAGCTTAATTCATGGGGAAAAACTGTTTTTT.

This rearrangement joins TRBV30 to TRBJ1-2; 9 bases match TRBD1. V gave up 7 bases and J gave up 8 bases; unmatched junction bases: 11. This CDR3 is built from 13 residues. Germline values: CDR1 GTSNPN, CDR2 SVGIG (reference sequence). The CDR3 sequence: CASPPGTGNGYTF. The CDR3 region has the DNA TGTGCCTCCCCCCCAGGGACAGGGAACGGCTACACCTTC.

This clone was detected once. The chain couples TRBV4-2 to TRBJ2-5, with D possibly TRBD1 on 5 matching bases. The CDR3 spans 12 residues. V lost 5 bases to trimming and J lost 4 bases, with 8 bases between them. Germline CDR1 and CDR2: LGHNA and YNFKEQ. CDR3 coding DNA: TGTGCCAGCAGCGATACAGGAGAGACCCAGTACTTC. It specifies CASSDTGETQYF.

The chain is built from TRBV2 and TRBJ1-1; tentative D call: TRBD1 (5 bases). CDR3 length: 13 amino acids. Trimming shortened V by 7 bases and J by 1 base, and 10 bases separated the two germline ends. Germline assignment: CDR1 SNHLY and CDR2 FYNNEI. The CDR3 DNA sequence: TGTGCCAGCACCTCGGGGCCGAACACTGAAGCTTTCTTT. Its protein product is CASTSGPNTEAFF.

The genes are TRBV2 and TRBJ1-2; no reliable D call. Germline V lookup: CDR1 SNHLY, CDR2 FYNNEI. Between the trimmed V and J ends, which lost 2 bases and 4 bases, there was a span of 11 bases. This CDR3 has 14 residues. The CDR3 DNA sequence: TGTGCCAGCAGTGAATTGTTGCAGGCCTATGGCTACACCTTC. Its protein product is CASSELLQAYGYTF.

CDR3 nucleotides: TGCGCCAGCGGGACAGGGGCAACTAATGAAAAACTGTTTTTT. This translates into CASGTGATNEKLFF. The chain carries TRBV5-1 and TRBJ1-4; 10 nucleotides line up with TRBD1. Germline V gives CDR1 SGHRS, CDR2 YFSETQ. V lost 7 bases, J lost 0 bases, and 0 bases stayed unmatched. The CDR3 loop spans 14 amino acids.

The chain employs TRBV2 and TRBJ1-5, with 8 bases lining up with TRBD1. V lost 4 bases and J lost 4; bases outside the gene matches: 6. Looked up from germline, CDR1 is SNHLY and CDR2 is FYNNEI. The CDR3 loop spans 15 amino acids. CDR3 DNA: TGTGCCAGCAGTGTAGTCAGGGGGCGGAATCAGCCCCAGCATTTT. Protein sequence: CASSVVRGRNQPQHF.

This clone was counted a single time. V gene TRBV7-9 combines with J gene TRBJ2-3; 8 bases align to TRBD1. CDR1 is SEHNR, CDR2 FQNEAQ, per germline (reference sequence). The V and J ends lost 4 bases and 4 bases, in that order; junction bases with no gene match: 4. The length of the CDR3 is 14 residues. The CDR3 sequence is CASSWTGTADTQYF. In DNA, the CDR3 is TGTGCCAGCAGCTGGACAGGGACGGCAGATACGCAGTATTTT.

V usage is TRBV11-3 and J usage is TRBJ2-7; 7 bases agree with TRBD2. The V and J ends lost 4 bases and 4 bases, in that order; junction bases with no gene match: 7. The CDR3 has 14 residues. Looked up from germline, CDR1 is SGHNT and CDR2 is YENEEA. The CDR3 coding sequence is TGTGCCAGCAGCTCGACGGGCGGGAGTTACGAGCAGTACTTC. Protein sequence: CASSSTGGSYEQYF.

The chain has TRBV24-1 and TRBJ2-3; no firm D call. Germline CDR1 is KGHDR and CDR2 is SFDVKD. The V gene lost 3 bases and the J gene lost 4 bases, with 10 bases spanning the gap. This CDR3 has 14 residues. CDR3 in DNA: TGTGCCACCAGTGATGGTGGGTCTGCAGATACGCAGTATTTT. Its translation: CATSDGGSADTQYF.

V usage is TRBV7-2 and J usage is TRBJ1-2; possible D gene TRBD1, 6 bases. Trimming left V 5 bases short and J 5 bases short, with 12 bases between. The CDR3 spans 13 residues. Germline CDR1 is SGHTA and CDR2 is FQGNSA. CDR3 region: CASSLDSLYGYTF. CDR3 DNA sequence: TGTGCCAGCAGCCTGGACAGTCTATATGGCTACACCTTC.

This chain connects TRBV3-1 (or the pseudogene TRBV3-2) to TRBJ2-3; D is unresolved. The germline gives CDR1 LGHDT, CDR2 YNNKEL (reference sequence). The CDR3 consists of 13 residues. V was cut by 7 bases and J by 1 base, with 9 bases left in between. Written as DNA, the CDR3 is TGTGCCAGCAAACGGATGGGCACAGATACGCAGTATTTT. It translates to CASKRMGTDTQYF.